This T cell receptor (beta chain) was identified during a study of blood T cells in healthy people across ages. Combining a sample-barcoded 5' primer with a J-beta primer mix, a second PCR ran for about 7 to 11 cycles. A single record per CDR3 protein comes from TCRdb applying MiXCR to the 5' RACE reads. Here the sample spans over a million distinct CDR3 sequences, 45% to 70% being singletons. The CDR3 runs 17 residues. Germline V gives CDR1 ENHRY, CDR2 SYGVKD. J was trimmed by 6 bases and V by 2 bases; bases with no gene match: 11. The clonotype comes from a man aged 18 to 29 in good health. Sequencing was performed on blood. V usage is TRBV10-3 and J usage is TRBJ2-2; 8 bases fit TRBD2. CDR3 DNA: TGTGCCATCAGTGAGGAGACTAGCGAAATTGGGGCCGGGGAGCTGTTTTTT. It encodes CAISEETSEIGAGELFF.